The 18 T cell receptor beta chains below come from one sample, sequenced in a study of T cell responses to AZD1222 COVID-19 vaccine. Repertoires were generated with immunoSEQ multiplex PCR, while TCRdb's copy carries only in-frame clones and drops some. This sample has 130,000 to 150,000 clones, with approximately 90% found just once. Material: peripheral blood, obtained 28 days after the second AZD1222 dose. Every receptor here comes from an adult who received the AZD1222 COVID-19 vaccine.

This chain joins TRBV10-2 and TRBJ1-1; no definite D call. Germline lookup yields CDR1 WSHSY and CDR2 SAAADI. This CDR3 contains 13 residues. Trimming removed 0 bases from V and 6 bases from J, with 8 bases in between. The DNA of the CDR3 is TGCGCCAGCAGTGAGTCGGCCGGGGCTGAAGCTTTCTTT. Translating it yields CASSESAGAEAFF.

This chain uses TRBV12-3 or TRBV12-4 with TRBJ2-7; D uncertain. V lost 3 bases and J lost 3, with 9 bases in between. The CDR3 consists of 13 residues. The CDR3 nucleotides are TGTGCCAGCAGTTTTTGGGGAAACTACGAGCAGTACTTC. Amino acid sequence: CASSFWGNYEQYF.

The table lists this clone with a few counts. The J gene is TRBJ2-5, the V gene TRBV4-1; a possible D gene is TRBD1 (5 bases). The CDR3 runs to 15 residues. Trimming took off 0 bases at V and 5 bases at J, with 13 bases between the two ends. Germline assignment: CDR1 MGHRA and CDR2 YSYEKL. CDR3 loop: CASSQDPSGKETQYF. As DNA, the CDR3 is TGCGCCAGCAGCCAAGACCCCTCAGGGAAGGAGACCCAGTACTTC.

The chain couples TRBV3-1 (or the pseudogene TRBV3-2) to TRBJ2-6, with a possible D match to TRBD1 (7 bases). Germline V CDR1 and CDR2: LGHDT, YNNKEL (reference sequence). CDR3 length: 17 amino acids. Trimming took off 4 bases at V and 1 base at J, with 14 bases between the two ends. The chain's CDR3 is CASSPKEGASGANVLTF. The DNA of the CDR3 is TGTGCCAGCAGCCCCAAGGAGGGGGCTTCTGGGGCCAACGTCCTGACTTTC.

A few counts support this clone. The chain has TRBV3-1 (or the pseudogene TRBV3-2) and TRBJ1-4; weak D call: TRBD1 (6 bases). The CDR3 runs 18 residues. Trimming shortened V by 2 bases and J by 3 bases, and 19 bases separated the two germline ends. CDR1 is LGHDT and CDR2 is YNNKEL in the germline V gene (reference sequence). CDR3 nucleotides: TGTGCCAGCAGCCAAATGGGGGGCGGACAGCCTTCTAATGAAAAACTGTTTTTT. Translation: CASSQMGGGQPSNEKLFF.

The genes are TRBV27 and TRBJ1-2, with a tentative D call TRBD1 (5 bases). CDR3 length: 16 amino acids. Trimming shortened V by 5 bases and J by 1 base, and 17 bases separated the two germline ends. CDR1 MNHEY and CDR2 SMNVEV come from the germline V gene (reference sequence). The CDR3 loop reads CASSARERAFNYGYTF. For the CDR3, the DNA is TGTGCCAGCAGTGCCAGGGAACGGGCTTTTAACTATGGCTACACCTTC.

This chain links TRBV5-6 with TRBJ1-2, with D uncertain. Looked up from germline, CDR1 is SGHDT and CDR2 is YYEEEE. This CDR3 spans 13 amino acids. The V end lost 0 bases, the J end lost 8 bases, and 11 bases lay between the germline ends. CDR3 protein: CASSLEPVVGYTF. CDR3 bases: TGTGCCAGCAGCTTGGAGCCGGTAGTCGGCTACACCTTC.

The rearrangement links TRBV7-3 to TRBJ2-2; D gene uncertain. CDR1 and CDR2 from the germline V gene are SGHTA and FQGTGA. This CDR3 has 14 amino acids. The germline V and J ends were trimmed by 1 base and 4 bases, with 7 bases remaining between them. CDR3: CASSLRLSTGELFF. The CDR3 DNA reads as TGTGCCAGCAGCTTAAGGCTATCCACCGGGGAGCTGTTTTTT.

The chain uses TRBV7-6 and TRBJ1-6; 7 nucleotides line up with TRBD1. The V segment lost 5 bases and the J segment 6 bases; nucleotides outside the gene matches: 7. This CDR3 region has 15 residues. Looked up from germline, CDR1 is SGHVS and CDR2 is FNYEAQ. Here the CDR3 reads CASSARQGGNSPLHF. The CDR3 nucleotides read TGTGCCAGCAGCGCCCGACAGGGAGGTAATTCACCCCTCCACTTT.

This chain connects TRBV7-2 to TRBJ1-4; D is uncertain. The CDR3 is 13 residues long. V was pared by 2 bases and J by 8 bases, with 9 bases between. The germline gives CDR1 SGHTA, CDR2 FQGNSA. CDR3 coding DNA: TGTGCCAGCAGCTTAACAGCGGGAGAAAAACTGTTTTTT. Its protein product is CASSLTAGEKLFF.

The J gene is TRBJ2-3, the V gene TRBV5-5, with 8 nucleotides matching TRBD1. With V trimmed by 2 bases and J by 3 bases, 8 bases remained unmatched. CDR1 and CDR2 from the germline V gene are SGHKS and YYEKEE (reference sequence). CDR3 length: 16 residues. The CDR3 DNA follows: TGTGCCAGCAGCTTACCGACGACAGGGGTGACAGATACGCAGTATTTT. Protein product: CASSLPTTGVTDTQYF.

This sequence joins TRBV28 and TRBJ1-6, with TRBD1 matching 7 bases. The V gene end was trimmed by 5 bases and the J gene end by 12 bases; junction bases not matched to a gene: 1. Germline CDR1 is MDHEN and CDR2 is SYDVKM. This CDR3 region has 11 residues. Here the CDR3 reads CASSQGGPLHF. The DNA of the CDR3 is TGTGCCAGCAGTCAGGGGGGACCCCTCCACTTT.

The rearrangement links TRBV9 to TRBJ2-5; D uncertain. V lost 3 bases to trimming and J lost 0 bases, with 15 bases between them. Germline CDR1 reads SGDLS; CDR2 reads YYNGEE. The CDR3 is 16 residues long. The CDR3 coding sequence is TGTGCCAGCAGCGCTACTAAGGACGGCGACCAAGAGACCCAGTACTTC. As protein: CASSATKDGDQETQYF.

The J gene is TRBJ2-1, the V gene TRBV25-1; TRBD2 agrees at 10 bases. This CDR3 has 16 amino acids. CDR1 and CDR2 from the germline V gene are MGHDK and SYGVNS. Trimming took 6 bases from V and 7 from J; bases not matched to a gene: 12. CDR3 protein: CASSPPAGGPHNEQFF. CDR3 sequence (DNA): TGTGCCAGCAGCCCCCCAGCGGGAGGGCCCCATAATGAGCAGTTCTTC.

V gene TRBV3-1 (or the pseudogene TRBV3-2) combines with J gene TRBJ1-3; TRBD1 matches at 9 bases. Per the germline V gene, CDR1 is LGHDT and CDR2 is YNNKEL (reference sequence). After removal of 0 bases from V and 5 bases from J, the junction contained 5 bases not matched to a gene. This CDR3 comprises 16 residues. CDR3 bases: TGTGCCAGCAGCCAAGAAGGACAGGGGCCCAGAAACACCATATATTTT. It encodes CASSQEGQGPRNTIYF.

The rearrangement links TRBV7-2 to TRBJ1-1, with TRBD1 as a possible D gene (5 bases). CDR3 length equals 13 residues. Germline V gene data show CDR1 as SGHTA and CDR2 as FQGNSA. Trimming shortened V by 8 bases and J by 1 base, and 11 bases separated the two germline ends. CDR3 nucleotides: TGTGCCAGCTGTGGGACTCAGAACACTGAAGCTTTCTTT. Its translation: CASCGTQNTEAFF.

The chain joins TRBV7-6 to TRBJ2-1; 7 bases align to TRBD2. This CDR3 is built from 15 residues. Germline CDR1 is SGHVS and CDR2 is FNYEAQ. Trimming removed 2 bases from V and 0 bases from J; junction bases left unmatched: 1. The CDR3 is CASSLSGNSYNEQFF. DNA of the CDR3: TGTGCCAGCAGCTTAAGCGGGAACTCCTACAATGAGCAGTTCTTC.

The chain is built from TRBV7-9 and TRBJ2-5; 8 bases are shared with TRBD2. CDR1 SEHNR and CDR2 FQNEAQ come from the germline V gene (reference sequence). This CDR3 has 16 residues. Trimming removed 1 base from V and 5 bases from J; junction bases left unmatched: 9. CDR3 sequence (DNA): TGTGCCAGCAGCTTAGTTGCGGGGGGCGCTTGGGAGACCCAGTACTTC. It encodes CASSLVAGGAWETQYF.